The rows below give T cell receptor beta chains drawn from one sample of a study of T cell responses to AZD1222 COVID-19 vaccine. The data were produced by immunoSEQ multiplex PCR, yet TCRdb's version contains in-frame clones alone and is incomplete. The table has about 140,000 clones, roughly 87% seen once. Sequenced here: peripheral blood, sampled 28 days after the second AZD1222 dose. These receptors were collected from an adult who received the AZD1222 COVID-19 vaccine. The CDR3 runs from the conserved cysteine through the conserved F or W. The D gene is left open where the match is weak. Clone sizes are given selectively: once, few, many, or a class where the clone is expanded.

clone_size d_call j_call v_call cdr3_aa cdr3_nt
. . TRBJ1-2 TRBV14 CASSPDSSYGYTF TGTGCCAGCAGCCCCGACAGTTCCTATGGCTACACCTTC
. . TRBJ1-1 TRBV28 CASSTGGIDTEAFF TGTGCCAGCAGTACTGGGGGCATCGACACTGAAGCTTTCTTT
. . TRBJ2-7 TRBV5-8 CASSERRHEQYF TGTGCCAGCAGTGAGCGACGACACGAGCAGTACTTC
. . TRBJ1-5 TRBV6-5 CASGLQANQPQHF TGTGCCAGCGGTCTACAGGCGAATCAGCCCCAGCATTTT
. TRBD1 TRBJ1-4 TRBV7-2 CASSLGTGLEKLFF TGTGCCAGCAGCCTCGGGACAGGGCTTGAAAAACTGTTTTTT
. . TRBJ2-7 TRBV19 CASSRSQTASGEQYF TGTGCCAGTAGTCGGTCTCAGACAGCGTCCGGCGAGCAGTACTTC
. . TRBJ1-1 TRBV6-5 CASREMVMNTEAFF TGTGCCAGCAGAGAGATGGTAATGAACACTGAAGCTTTCTTT
. . TRBJ1-2 TRBV18 CASSDLGAGYGYTF TGTGCCAGCTCAGACTTAGGGGCAGGGTATGGCTACACCTTC
. TRBD1 TRBJ1-4 TRBV2 CASGYRGPGEKLFF TGTGCCAGCGGATACAGGGGGCCGGGAGAAAAACTGTTTTTT
. . TRBJ1-1 TRBV5-4 CASSLVGTRSGNTEAFF TGTGCCAGCAGCTTGGTTGGGACACGGTCCGGGAACACTGAAGCTTTCTTT
once TRBD1 TRBJ1-1 TRBV12-5 CASGLNTGGNTEAFF TGTGCTAGTGGTTTGAATACAGGGGGGAACACTGAAGCTTTCTTT
. . TRBJ2-1 TRBV27 CASSVLAYHNEQFF TGTGCCAGCAGTGTCCTAGCGTATCACAATGAGCAGTTCTTC
. TRBD1 TRBJ1-4 TRBV11-2 CASSLDRAGGPTNEKLFF TGTGCCAGCAGCTTAGATCGGGCAGGGGGTCCAACTAATGAAAAACTGTTTTTT
. . TRBJ1-5 TRBV30 CAWTNRQGDQPQHF TGTGCCTGGACCAACCGGCAGGGCGACCAGCCCCAGCATTTT
. . TRBJ1-2 TRBV5-5 CASRGGGGPDGVNYGYTF TGTGCCAGCAGGGGCGGGGGGGGGCCGGACGGCGTTAACTATGGCTACACCTTC
once . TRBJ2-1 TRBV30 CAWSVGGEQFF TGTGCCTGGAGTGTGGGTGGTGAGCAGTTCTTC
. . TRBJ2-2 TRBV7-9 CASSRSTAGTGELFF TGTGCCAGCAGCCGCTCTACCGCGGGCACCGGGGAGCTGTTTTTT
. . TRBJ1-2 TRBV5-4 CASSFTGNYGYTF TGTGCCAGCAGCTTTACGGGGAACTATGGCTACACCTTC
. . TRBJ2-5 TRBV5-1 CASSLSAVQETQYF TGCGCCAGCAGCTTGTCGGCGGTTCAAGAGACCCAGTACTTC
. TRBD2 TRBJ2-5 TRBV5-4 CASSFGLAETQYF TGTGCCAGCAGCTTCGGACTAGCTGAGACCCAGTACTTC
. . TRBJ2-1 TRBV12-3/TRBV12-4 CASRSAVYNEQFF TGTGCCAGCAGGTCAGCGGTCTACAATGAGCAGTTCTTC
. . TRBJ2-7 TRBV6-2/TRBV6-3 CASSYSGTPNEQYF TGTGCCAGCAGTTACTCCGGGACCCCCAACGAGCAGTACTTC
. . TRBJ1-2 TRBV3-1/TRBV3-2 CASSHKGNYGYTF TGTGCCAGCAGCCATAAGGGGAACTATGGCTACACCTTC
. . TRBJ2-1 TRBV5-1 CASSLDYYNEQFF TGCGCCAGCAGCTTGGACTATTACAATGAGCAGTTCTTC
. . TRBJ2-4 TRBV5-4 CASSRDTTAAKNIQYF TGTGCCAGCAGCCGGGACACAACCGCAGCCAAAAACATTCAGTACTTC